This is a list of T cell receptor beta chains from one sample in a study of OX40 agonist ivuxolimab in advanced cancers. Sequencing was performed with immunoSEQ multiplex PCR; in TCRdb, only in-frame clones are kept and a portion is missing. The table records tens of thousands of clones, 85% to 90% of them present only once. The sequencing here drew on CD4+ or CD8+ T cells sorted from blood, taken in a trial of the OX40 agonist ivuxolimab. The origin of the receptors is an adult with an advanced solid tumor such as melanoma, head and neck, liver or kidney cancer. CDR3s include the opening cysteine and the closing phenylalanine or tryptophan. A D gene is named only where the DNA matches it firmly. Size tells how often a clone was seen (once, few, many) or the class of an expanded clone, and some rows leave it out.

d_gene,v_gene,abundance,j_gene,len,CDR3nt,CDR3aa
-,TRBV7-3,-,TRBJ2-5,15,TGTGCCAGCAGCTTAATGGGTTCAGGATGGGAGACCCAGTACTTC,CASSLMGSGWETQYF
TRBD2,TRBV7-3,-,TRBJ2-5,14,TGTGCCAGCAGCTTTGTCGGGGGGGACGAGACCCAGTACTTC,CASSFVGGDETQYF
TRBD1,TRBV5-8,-,TRBJ2-7,14,TGTGCCAGCAGCGGACAGGGTCTCTACTACGAGCAGTACTTC,CASSGQGLYYEQYF
-,TRBV7-8,few,TRBJ1-1,14,TGTGCCAGCAGCTCAACCTGGGCCGGGGGGGAAGCTTTCTTT,CASSSTWAGGEAFF
TRBD2,TRBV19,few,TRBJ2-7,14,TGTGCCAGTAGCTCCGGACTAGATCCCTACGAGCAGTACTTC,CASSSGLDPYEQYF
-,TRBV28,-,TRBJ2-1,12,TGTGCCAGCGCAGGGGGGGACAATGAGCAGTTCTTC,CASAGGDNEQFF
TRBD1,TRBV9,-,TRBJ2-3,14,TGTGCCAGCAGCGTCGGACAGGGTGGAGATACGCAGTATTTT,CASSVGQGGDTQYF
-,TRBV7-9,-,TRBJ1-1,13,TGTGCCAGCAGCTCGGCCCCGAACACTGAAGCTTTCTTT,CASSSAPNTEAFF
-,TRBV6-6,-,TRBJ2-1,13,TGTGCCAGCAGTTACTCGGGCAACAATGAGCAGTTCTTC,CASSYSGNNEQFF
-,TRBV9,-,TRBJ1-2,13,TGTGCCAGCAGCGTAGTAGGCAGGGATGGCTACACCTTC,CASSVVGRDGYTF
TRBD2,TRBV9,-,TRBJ2-1,15,TGTGCCAGCAGCGTAACCGGCGGGAGCGGCAATGAGCAGTTCTTC,CASSVTGGSGNEQFF
TRBD2,TRBV7-9,-,TRBJ2-5,14,TGTGCCAGCAGCTTGGCTAGCGGCCAAGAGACCCAGTACTTC,CASSLASGQETQYF
-,TRBV18,-,TRBJ2-1,13,TGTGCCAGCTCACCACCCCCCGCCGGCCTTAAGTTCTTC,CASSPPPAGLKFF
TRBD2,TRBV5-6,-,TRBJ2-5,14,TGTGCCAGCAGCTTGGGGACTAGCTTTGGGACCCAGTACTTC,CASSLGTSFGTQYF
TRBD1,TRBV5-6,-,TRBJ1-1,13,TGTGCCAGCAGCCAGACAGGGTACACTGAAGCTTTCTTT,CASSQTGYTEAFF
-,TRBV4-1,-,TRBJ1-1,12,TGCGCCAGCAGCCAAGCATCCACTGAAGCTTTCTTT,CASSQASTEAFF
-,TRBV7-2,-,TRBJ2-1,15,TGTGCCAGCAGTGTGGACGGGGACCCCTACAATGAGCAGTTCTTC,CASSVDGDPYNEQFF
-,TRBV5-6,-,TRBJ1-5,15,TGTGCCAGCAGCTACTGGGACACTAGCAATCAGCCCCAGCATTTT,CASSYWDTSNQPQHF
TRBD2,TRBV27,-,TRBJ2-7,14,TGTGCCAGCAGTTTAAGCGGGAGGGCCTACGAGCAGTACTTC,CASSLSGRAYEQYF
TRBD1,TRBV5-1,-,TRBJ1-1,14,TGCGCCAGCAGCCACGGACAGGGGGGAACTGAAGCTTTCTTT,CASSHGQGGTEAFF
TRBD2,TRBV7-7,-,TRBJ2-1,15,TGTGCCAGCAGCCCCGGACTAGCGGGGTCCAATGAGCAGTTCTTC,CASSPGLAGSNEQFF
TRBD2,TRBV7-9,-,TRBJ2-1,15,TGTGCCAGCAGACGGACTAGCGGTCAATACAATGAGCAGTTCTTC,CASRRTSGQYNEQFF
-,TRBV9,few,TRBJ2-1,13,TGTGCCAGCAGCGTAATGGTGAGCGATGAGCAGTTCTTC,CASSVMVSDEQFF